This entry lists 19 T cell receptor beta chains sequenced from one sample in a study of T cell responses to AZD1222 COVID-19 vaccine. Some clones are missing from TCRdb's copy, which holds only in-frame ones; the method was immunoSEQ multiplex PCR. This table holds about 72,000 clones, 89% found once. The sample consisted of peripheral blood, taken 28 days after the second AZD1222 dose. These receptors came from an adult who received the AZD1222 COVID-19 vaccine.

This chain links TRBV2 with TRBJ1-1; no firm D call. In germline, CDR1 is SNHLY, CDR2 FYNNEI. The CDR3 sequence is 14 residues long. The V and J ends lost 2 bases and 3 bases respectively, with 10 bases between them. The CDR3 loop reads CASSEFIPDTEAFF. CDR3 coding DNA: TGTGCCAGCAGTGAATTTATCCCGGACACTGAAGCTTTCTTT.

The chain joins TRBV13 to TRBJ2-7, with TRBD2 matching 8 bases. Germline V gene sequence: CDR1 PRHDT, CDR2 FYEKMQ (reference sequence). CDR3 length: 14 residues. V was pared by 5 bases and J by 0 bases, with 3 bases of the junction left unmatched. CDR3 in amino acids: CASSLSGISYEQYF. DNA of the CDR3: TGTGCCAGCAGCCTTAGCGGGATCTCCTACGAGCAGTACTTC.

This clone was found once. The CDR3 loop is CASSEISEKLFF. The CDR3 bases are TGTGCCAGCAGTGAAATCTCTGAAAAACTGTTTTTT. The chain is built from TRBV6-1 and TRBJ1-4; D is uncertain. The CDR3 spans 12 residues. V lost 2 bases to trimming and J lost 7 bases, with 5 bases between them. Per the germline V gene, CDR1 is MNHNS and CDR2 is SASEGT.

The genes are TRBV5-1 and TRBJ1-5; TRBD1 might be the D (6 bases). In germline, CDR1 is SGHRS, CDR2 YFSETQ. V lost 3 bases and J 3 bases, leaving 10 bases between the germline ends. The CDR3 runs 14 residues. DNA of the CDR3: TGCGCCAGCAGCTATGGACAGATCAATCAGCCCCAGCATTTT. Translated: CASSYGQINQPQHF.

This clone was observed a handful of times. V and J are TRBV7-3 and TRBJ2-1, with D unclear. Trimming stripped 5 bases from V and 6 bases from J, with 17 bases between. This CDR3 region has 15 residues. Germline V gene data show CDR1 as SGHTA and CDR2 as FQGTGA. The DNA for the CDR3 is TGTGCCAGCAGCCTCGAGCGTTCCCATGTCAATGAGCAGTTCTTC. Amino acid sequence: CASSLERSHVNEQFF.

The chain joins TRBV7-9 to TRBJ2-3; 11 bases fit TRBD2. The germline CDR1 and CDR2 sequences are SEHNR and FQNEAQ (reference sequence). V was pared by 5 bases and J by 9 bases, with 10 bases of the junction left unmatched. The CDR3 totals 15 residues. In DNA, the CDR3 is TGTGCCAGCAGCCCCAGACTAGCGGGGCAGATGACGCAGTATTTT. The encoded protein is CASSPRLAGQMTQYF.

The V and J genes are TRBV11-2 and TRBJ1-6, with TRBD1 matching 10 bases. The CDR3 is 17 residues long. Germline-derived CDR1 and CDR2 are SGHAT and FQNNGV. The V segment lost 2 bases and the J segment 7 bases; nucleotides outside the gene matches: 8. The CDR3 here is CASSLTPTGGRNSPLHF. The CDR3 nucleotides read TGTGCCAGCAGCTTAACCCCGACAGGGGGCCGGAATTCACCCCTCCACTTT.

This clone was detected ten times or more. The rearrangement joins TRBV5-6 to TRBJ2-7, with D perhaps TRBD1 or TRBD2 (5 bases each). The CDR3 sequence is 15 residues long. Trimming removed 4 bases from V and 3 bases from J, with 17 bases in between. CDR1 is SGHDT, CDR2 YYEEEE, per germline. The CDR3 DNA sequence: TGTGCCAGCAGCCTGGTGGGGGTCACGTTCTACGAGCAGTACTTC. This encodes CASSLVGVTFYEQYF.

Only a few counts were recorded for this clone. This chain uses TRBV28 with TRBJ2-3, with a weak D call TRBD2 (5 bases). The CDR3 is made up of 16 amino acids. The V and J ends lost 6 bases and 3 bases respectively, with 19 bases between them. CDR1 is MDHEN, CDR2 SYDVKM, per germline. The CDR3 sequence: CASSPGGWERTDTQYF. CDR3 DNA: TGTGCCAGCAGCCCGGGCGGGTGGGAGAGGACAGATACGCAGTATTTT.

The gene calls are TRBV5-4 and TRBJ1-1, with TRBD1 as a possible D gene (6 bases). Trimming removed 6 bases at V and 1 base at J, with 13 bases between. Per the germline V gene, CDR1 is SGHNT and CDR2 is YYREEE (reference sequence). The CDR3 runs 14 residues. The CDR3 protein is CASNKGGPNTEAFF. CDR3 nucleotides: TGTGCCAGCAACAAGGGGGGCCCGAACACTGAAGCTTTCTTT.

The chain combines TRBV19 with TRBJ2-1; 15 bases match TRBD2. This CDR3 is 14 amino acids long. Germline V lookup: CDR1 LNHDA, CDR2 SQIVND (reference sequence). Trimming removed 5 bases from V and 8 bases from J; junction bases left unmatched: 1. Here the CDR3 reads CASSGLAGGDEQFF. The CDR3 DNA reads as TGTGCCAGTAGTGGACTAGCGGGGGGGGATGAGCAGTTCTTC.

The chain recombines TRBV29-1 with TRBJ1-5, with 7 bases aligning to TRBD1. Germline lookup yields CDR1 SQVTM and CDR2 ANQGSEA. Unmatched junction bases numbered 10, after V lost 6 bases and J lost 2 bases. The CDR3 is 15 residues long. CDR3 region: CSVSAGGGGNQPQHF. The CDR3 nucleotides read TGCAGCGTCTCCGCGGGAGGGGGCGGCAATCAGCCCCAGCATTTT.

The rearrangement links TRBV29-1 to TRBJ2-1; TRBD1 aligns across 11 bases. V gave up 1 base and J gave up 0 bases; unmatched junction bases: 20. Germline CDR1 and CDR2: SQVTM and ANQGSEA. The CDR3 sequence is 22 residues long. CDR3 bases: TGCAGCGTTGAAGGTTGGCGCCCCCGGGACAGGGGGTCCCTCCCCTCCTACAATGAGCAGTTCTTC. It translates to CSVEGWRPRDRGSLPSYNEQFF.

The rearrangement links TRBV19 to TRBJ1-4; D is unresolved. V lost 6 bases and J lost 9, with 17 bases in between. There are 14 residues in the CDR3. Per the germline V gene, CDR1 is LNHDA and CDR2 is SQIVND (reference sequence). CDR3 amino acids: CASSGVEGEKKLFF. CDR3 nucleotides: TGTGCCAGTAGCGGAGTTGAGGGAGAGAAAAAACTGTTTTTT. Full variable domain (rest looked up from reference TRBV19 and TRBJ1-4): DGGITQSPKYLFRKEGQNVTLSCEQNLNHDAMYWYRQDPGQGLRLIYYSQIVNDFQKGDIAEGYSVSREKKESFPLTVTSAQKNPTAFYLCASSGVEGEKKLFFGSGTQLSVL.

This clone showed up just a few times. This chain uses TRBV4-1 with TRBJ1-1, with a weak D call TRBD1 (6 bases). Germline V gives CDR1 MGHRA, CDR2 YSYEKL. V gave up 1 base and J gave up 8 bases, with 8 bases separating them. The CDR3 spans 12 residues. The CDR3 DNA reads as TGCGCCAGCAGCCAAGTAGGGACAGAAGCTTTCTTT. This translates into CASSQVGTEAFF.

The table lists this clone with a count of one. This rearrangement joins TRBV5-6 to TRBJ1-2; D remains ambiguous. The CDR3 spans 15 residues. V was cut by 3 bases and J by 8 bases, with 20 bases left in between. CDR1 SGHDT and CDR2 YYEEEE come from the germline V gene. CDR3 residues: CASSSMTRWSSGYTF. Written as DNA, the CDR3 is TGTGCCAGCAGCTCCATGACTAGGTGGAGTAGCGGCTACACCTTC.

The rearrangement links TRBV5-1 to TRBJ2-5, with 7 nucleotides matching TRBD2. V was clipped by 1 base and J by 0 bases; unmatched bases: 6. CDR3 length: 16 amino acids. Germline CDR1 reads SGHRS; CDR2 reads YFSETQ. The CDR3 DNA reads as TGCGCCAGCAGCTTGACGGGACTATCGTACCAAGAGACCCAGTACTTC. Its translation: CASSLTGLSYQETQYF.

A single count supports this clone. The rearrangement joins TRBV29-1 to TRBJ1-1; D unresolved. V was cut by 5 bases and J by 0 bases, with 16 bases left in between. CDR1 and CDR2 from the germline V gene are SQVTM and ANQGSEA. There are 15 residues in the CDR3. CDR3 nucleotide sequence: TGCAGCGTTTCGGGTTTCACAGCTCTGAACACTGAAGCTTTCTTT. This encodes CSVSGFTALNTEAFF.

This clone was seen only once. V and J are TRBV7-9 and TRBJ2-1; D is uncertain. The germline V gene has CDR1 SEHNR and CDR2 FQNEAQ (reference sequence). Trimming shortened V by 2 bases and J by 7 bases, and 6 bases separated the two germline ends. This CDR3 contains 12 residues. The CDR3 bases are TGTGCCAGCAGCTTATTGGCAAATGAGCAGTTCTTC. It is translated as CASSLLANEQFF.